The 10 T cell receptor beta chains reported below all come from one sample, sequenced in a study of identical twins. TCRdb reprocessed the 5' RACE reads with MiXCR, giving one entry per CDR3 protein. The data show 1.5 million to 2 million distinct CDR3 sequences, about 32% seen once. The sequencing sample was made of cord blood. The receptors originated from a newborn girl in good health.

The chain employs TRBV20-1 and TRBJ2-1; a possible D gene is TRBD2 (5 bases). The CDR3 contains 13 residues. Between the trimmed V and J ends, which lost 5 bases and 4 bases, there was a span of 12 bases. Looked up from germline, CDR1 is DFQATT and CDR2 is SNEGSKA (reference sequence). CDR3 in amino acids: CSARTGLYNEQFF. The CDR3 DNA sequence: TGCAGTGCTCGGACTGGCTTATACAATGAGCAGTTCTTC.

This chain connects TRBV25-1 to TRBJ2-7; no clear D gene. CDR1 and CDR2 (germline): MGHDK, SYGVNS. This CDR3 contains 13 residues. The V end lost 3 bases, the J end lost 7 bases, and 13 bases lay between the germline ends. The CDR3 reads CASSDGNYNEQYF. The DNA of the CDR3 is TGTGCCAGCAGTGATGGCAACTACAATGAGCAGTACTTC.

This clonotype was seen only a few times. V is TRBV20-1 and J is TRBJ2-5; 10 bases are shared with TRBD1. The V segment lost 5 bases and the J segment 5 bases; nucleotides outside the gene matches: 2. CDR3 length: 12 amino acids. CDR1 is DFQATT and CDR2 is SNEGSKA in the germline V gene (reference sequence). The CDR3 region is CSADRGRETQYF. DNA for the CDR3: TGCAGTGCTGACAGGGGGCGGGAGACCCAGTACTTC.

The sample holds a few counts of this clonotype. J is TRBJ2-7 and V is TRBV3-1; TRBD2 agrees at 13 bases. The CDR3 is 15 amino acids. Germline CDR1 and CDR2: LGHDT and YNNKEL (reference sequence). V lost 6 bases and J lost 2; bases outside the gene matches: 4. This CDR3 reads CASRKTSGGTYEQYF. DNA for the CDR3: TGTGCCAGCAGAAAGACTAGCGGGGGGACCTACGAGCAGTACTTC.

The gene calls are TRBV7-9 and TRBJ2-7; possibly TRBD2 for D (6 bases). Germline values: CDR1 SEHNR, CDR2 FQNEAQ (reference sequence). Trimming shortened V by 4 bases and J by 6 bases, and 25 bases separated the two germline ends. This CDR3 comprises 17 residues. The CDR3 DNA is TGTGCCAGCAGCTCCAGTAGCCTAATTGGCGGGATAAGCGAGCAGTACTTC. Its translation is CASSSSSLIGGISEQYF.

The sample holds a few counts of this clonotype. The rearrangement uses TRBV10-3 and TRBJ2-1; 9 nucleotides align to TRBD1. From germline, CDR1 is ENHRY and CDR2 SYGVKD. V trimming: 7 bases; J trimming: 5 bases; junction bases outside the gene matches: 3. The CDR3 is made up of 13 amino acids. DNA of the CDR3: TGTGCCATCACGGACAGGGGTGACAATGAGCAGTTCTTC. It translates to CAITDRGDNEQFF.

This clonotype was counted between two and nine times. The V gene is TRBV2, the J gene TRBJ2-7, with no clear D. The germline V gene encodes CDR1 SNHLY and CDR2 FYNNEI. V lost 1 base, J lost 3 bases, and 16 bases lay in between. The CDR3 has 16 residues. The CDR3 DNA is TGTGCCAGCAGTGAAGACCCCGTCGTATCCCGCTACGAGCAGTACTTC. Translating gives CASSEDPVVSRYEQYF. Supplemented by reference TRBV2 and TRBJ2-7, the full variable domain reads EPEVTQTPSHQVTQMGQEVILRCVPISNHLYFYWYRQILGQKVEFLVSFYNNEISEKSEIFDDQFSVERPDGSNFTLKIRSTKLEDSAMYFCASSEDPVVSRYEQYFGPGTRLTVT.

This clonotype was seen only a few times. The chain recombines TRBV6-1 with TRBJ1-4; 7 bases are shared with TRBD1. CDR1 and CDR2 (germline): MNHNS, SASEGT. The V segment lost 6 bases and the J segment 5 bases; nucleotides outside the gene matches: 6. The CDR3 is made up of 14 amino acids. The CDR3 region has the DNA TGTGCCAGCAGGACGACAGGGCGAAATGAAAAACTGTTTTTT. As protein: CASRTTGRNEKLFF.

Comments on this clonotype: Since a much larger clone is just one base distant, this may be a read error. The chain is built from TRBV12-3 or TRBV12-4 and TRBJ2-1, with 11 bases fitting TRBD2. This CDR3 is 13 amino acids long. V gave up 6 bases and J gave up 13 bases; unmatched junction bases: 8. CDR3 sequence (DNA): TGTGCCAGCAGGACTAGCGGGGAAGAGACCCAGTTCTTC. Translated: CASRTSGEETQFF.

A word on this clonotype: A much bigger clone sits one base away, suggesting this may be a read error. The chain carries TRBV25-1 and TRBJ2-5, with TRBD2 as a possible D gene (5 bases). The DNA end lines up better with TRBJ2-7; the J call may be wrong. Germline CDR1 reads MGHDK; CDR2 reads SYGVNS. CDR3 size: 14 residues. The CDR3 sequence is CASSEASLTYEQYF. As DNA, the CDR3 is TGTGCCAGCAGTGAAGCTAGCCTCACCTACGAGCAGTACTTC.